Below, one T cell receptor (beta chain) is given with its context. Its target antigen remains unknown. No quality values exist for individual bases; no much larger clone is one base distant. The data are from a study of shared clonotypes between healthy human individuals (dated by TCRdb to between 2020 and 2021). Background for the entire study: A few men and two women, aged 18 to 49 years, made up the cohort. Leukapheresis yielded between about 0.9 and 8.9 billion PBMCs per donor. To increase sequencing depth and limit assay-specific biases, TCR repertoire library preparation and sequencing were carried out by different laboratories using diverse techniques. Blood TCR repertoires of about five healthy adults were deeply sequenced to estimate repertoire size and the extent of clonotype sharing between individuals. For each donor, three plates each were used for CD4 naive and CD4 memory, two plates were used for CD8 naive, and one plate was used for CD8 memory.

For the CD8 naive samples, CD45RO-negative cells were positively selected for CCR7, yielding a CD45RA+CCR7+ population from which TemRA cells were excluded. The donors were healthy, HIV-negative adults who had no recently reported acute infections or vaccinations. Every donor was a Caucasian adult residing in Nashville, Tennessee, USA. Blood was obtained by leukapheresis, after which PBMCs were separated by Ficoll-Histopaque density gradient centrifugation and cryopreserved in liquid nitrogen vapor phase. Analytical flow cytometry was used to check the purity and quantity of every magnetically sorted T cell population. Genomic DNA was isolated from every sorted fraction and measured by UV absorbance on a Nanodrop 2000c. Overall study results and their limits: Compared with non-shared clonotypes, clonotypes shared by all four sorted-subset donors had higher generation probabilities. Larger estimated clonotype richness was generally found for naive subsets than for memory subsets. Roughly 5% of naive CD4, 3.5% of naive CD8, about 2.1% of memory CD4, and 0.4% of memory CD8 clonotypes were shared across several donors. Based on pairwise subsampling, the degree of clonotype sharing among donors was expected to be affected by sequencing depth. Sampling was restricted to blood, and TCR repertoires in tissue are likely to differ from TCR repertoires in blood. The small number of donors limited the genetic and exposure-history diversity represented. Rarefaction of sorted-subset datasets indicated incomplete sequencing despite the large sequencing depth.

TCR CDR3 regions were amplified from genomic DNA by multiplex PCR using the deep immunoSEQ assay. For each cell subset, the extracted genomic DNA was distributed evenly across all wells of several immunoSEQ 96-well plates, and each plate served as one replicate. For sorted subsets, roughly 0.2 ug genomic DNA, equal to 25,000 to 35,000 T cell genomes, was loaded into each replicate PCR. Purified libraries were quantified with a Qubit 3.0 fluorometer, sized on a Bioanalyzer 2100, and re-quantified with the KAPA Library Quantification kit. Each immunoSEQ 96-well plate was sequenced on its own single-read 150-cycle Illumina NextSeq 550 flow cell. On the study's bioinformatics: Because the immunoSEQ output included only junctional sequences and no quality scores, the filtering could not be the same as the filtering used for full-length reads. Sequences were annotated with PyIR, a Python wrapper for IgBLAST v1.9, using IMGT germline references to assign V/J genes and CDR3. Reads were filtered out if the reads had weak V/J assignments (E-value above 1e-6), no CDR3, stop codons, out-of-frame junctions, or ambiguous translated residues. V3J clonotypes were defined as sequences sharing the same inferred V gene, J gene, and CDR3 amino acid sequence. Percentage overlap between repertoires was computed as shared unique clonotypes divided by the size of the smaller repertoire. RTK rarefaction, the Chao1 estimator, and Recon v2.1 estimates of unobserved clonotypes were used to assess repertoire richness. Generation probabilities for all TCRbeta clonotypes obtained by the gDNA method from a handful of donors were computed using OLGA. TCRdb re-hosts the immuneACCESS table, in-frame sequences only. Its copies lack some clones; in the studies checked, an unresolved V gene accounts for under half of them, and the cause for the rest is not known. V, J and clone size reflect that table, while D and trimming were determined from the DNA. The sample includes approximately 650,000 clones, with nearly 97% observed a single time. Approximately 0.1% of the sample belongs to the ten largest clones.

Sequenced material: naive CD8+ T cells sorted from blood. Read against the paper, the sample's cell subset or site label means: CD45RA+CCR7+. This clonotype originated in a woman aged 25 to 45 in good health.

This receptor carries the CDR3 CASSPQGGKEKLFF. The DNA is as follows: TGTGCCAGCAGCCCGCAGGGGGGCAAGGAAAAACTGTTTTTT. The chain was built from TRBV9 and TRBJ1-4; 7 bases in the junction line up with TRBD1. V is cut back by 4 bases and J by 8 bases, with 8 bases in the junction unmatched. The CDR3 runs 14 residues from the cysteine to the phenylalanine. Of all the DNA, just the CDR3 is kept, 42 bases in frame from base 1. Via the germline V gene, CDR1 is SGDLS and CDR2 YYNGEE.